One sample yielded the 30 T cell receptor beta chains listed below, sequenced in a study of shared clonotypes between healthy human individuals. The assay was immunoSEQ multiplex PCR, and TCRdb's table has in-frame clones only and misses some. Here the sample spans 2 million to 2.5 million clones, 80% to 95% being singletons. The specimen was naive CD4+ T cells from PBMCs. Indicated subset: CD45RA+ positively selected. The receptors come from a young man in good health. Some clones in this sample may be carry-over from other donors' samples.

The V gene is TRBV28, the J gene TRBJ2-7; 8 nucleotides agree with TRBD2. V shed 3 bases and J 6 bases; nucleotides not matched to a gene: 16. The germline V gene has CDR1 MDHEN and CDR2 SYDVKM. The CDR3 sequence is 17 residues long. CDR3 in amino acids: CASSFRAGGRGLGEQYF. The CDR3 nucleotides read TGTGCCAGCAGTTTTAGGGCGGGAGGCCGGGGTTTGGGCGAGCAGTACTTC.

This chain joins TRBV28 and TRBJ1-5; TRBD1 aligns across 9 bases. After removal of 6 bases from V and 7 bases from J, the junction contained 10 bases not matched to a gene. The CDR3 is made up of 15 amino acids. Germline CDR1 reads MDHEN; CDR2 reads SYDVKM. CDR3 protein: CASRDHRGRGQPQHF. The CDR3 region has the DNA TGTGCCAGCAGAGATCACAGGGGGCGCGGGCAGCCCCAGCATTTT.

V usage is TRBV28 and J usage is TRBJ2-1, with 10 bases matching TRBD1. CDR1 is MDHEN and CDR2 is SYDVKM in the germline V gene. The ends lost 6 bases at V and 10 bases at J; junction bases unmatched: 3. The CDR3 loop spans 12 amino acids. The CDR3 bases are TGTGCCAGCAGGCTGGGACAGGGGGAGCAGTTCTTC. As protein: CASRLGQGEQFF.

The table lists this clone with a count of one. The rearrangement uses TRBV28 and TRBJ1-3, with D unresolved. Germline lookup yields CDR1 MDHEN and CDR2 SYDVKM. The CDR3 runs to 14 residues. V dropped 2 bases and J dropped 2 bases, with 7 bases sitting between them. The CDR3 protein is CASSLVGAGNTIYF. The CDR3 coding sequence is TGTGCCAGCAGTTTAGTCGGCGCTGGAAACACCATATATTTT.

A note on this clone: This CDR3 is also generated by other DNA sequences in the sample. This chain connects TRBV29-1 to TRBJ2-5; 7 bases agree with TRBD2. CDR3 length: 12 residues. Germline V lookup: CDR1 SQVTM, CDR2 ANQGSEA. V lost 4 bases, J lost 5 bases, and 4 bases stayed unmatched. DNA of the CDR3: TGCAGCGTTGGCGGGGGTGCTGAGACCCAGTACTTC. It specifies CSVGGGAETQYF.

This clone was seen just once. The chain recombines TRBV7-9 with TRBJ1-3; the D is unclear. This CDR3 comprises 15 residues. Germline-derived CDR1 and CDR2 are SEHNR and FQNEAQ (reference sequence). V lost 5 bases and J lost 2, with 13 bases in between. The CDR3 nucleotides are TGTGCCAGCAGCCCCCTACAGCTAGCTGGAAACACCATATATTTT. The encoded protein is CASSPLQLAGNTIYF.

The chain couples TRBV10-3 to TRBJ2-1; 14 bases agree with TRBD2. The CDR3 contains 16 residues. In germline, CDR1 is ENHRY, CDR2 SYGVKD. V lost 8 bases and J lost 7; bases outside the gene matches: 10. As DNA, the CDR3 is TGTGCCATCGGACTGGCCGGGACTAGCGGGAGTAATGAGCAGTTCTTC. It yields the protein CAIGLAGTSGSNEQFF.

The count of this clone is one. This CDR3 is also generated by other DNA sequences in the sample. The chain recombines TRBV5-1 with TRBJ2-5; D is possibly TRBD2 (6 bases). The CDR3 is made up of 15 amino acids. Germline CDR1 SGHRS, CDR2 YFSETQ. Trimming pared 0 bases from V and 3 bases from J, leaving 12 bases between. CDR3 amino acids: CASSLGGSGEETQYF. The DNA for the CDR3 is TGCGCCAGCAGCTTGGGAGGTAGCGGAGAAGAGACCCAGTACTTC.

The chain recombines TRBV25-1 with TRBJ1-1, with D unclear. The CDR3 extends over 15 amino acids. The V gene's germline CDR1 is MGHDK and CDR2 SYGVNS. The V end lost 3 bases, the J end lost 4 bases, and 15 bases lay between the germline ends. The CDR3 nucleotides read TGTGCCAGCAGTGAGGTCAGGTCCAGACGCACTGAAGCTTTCTTT. Amino acid sequence: CASSEVRSRRTEAFF. Full variable domain (rest looked up from reference TRBV25-1 and TRBJ1-1): EADIYQTPRYLVIGTGKKITLECSQTMGHDKMYWYQQDPGMELHLIHYSYGVNSTEKGDLSSESTVSRIRTEHFPLTLESARPSHTSQYLCASSEVRSRRTEAFFGQGTRLTVV.

J is TRBJ2-2 and V is TRBV2; either TRBD1 or TRBD2 may supply D (5 bases each). Between the trimmed V and J ends, which lost 8 bases and 6 bases, there was a span of 10 bases. The CDR3 spans 12 residues. Germline CDR1 reads SNHLY; CDR2 reads FYNNEI. CDR3 DNA: TGTGCCAGCGAAGTGGGGGCCGGGGAGCTGTTTTTT. Amino acids: CASEVGAGELFF. Full variable domain (remainder filled in from reference TRBV2 and TRBJ2-2): EPEVTQTPSHQVTQMGQEVILRCVPISNHLYFYWYRQILGQKVEFLVSFYNNEISEKSEIFDDQFSVERPDGSNFTLKIRSTKLEDSAMYFCASEVGAGELFFGEGSRLTVL.

The CDR3 nucleotides are TGTGCCAGCAGTACGACTAGCCCTGGGACCGGGGAGCTGTTTTTT. This translates into CASSTTSPGTGELFF. This chain uses TRBV28 with TRBJ2-2; 7 bases are a match to TRBD2. This CDR3 has 15 amino acids. Trimming cost V 5 bases and J 5 bases; bases outside gene matches: 8. Germline loops: CDR1 MDHEN, CDR2 SYDVKM.

CDR3 sequence: CASSYGPTDTQYF. The DNA for the CDR3 is TGCGCCAGCAGCTACGGCCCAACAGATACGCAGTATTTT. The chain carries TRBV5-1 and TRBJ2-3; D remains unclear. The CDR3 sequence is 13 residues long. Germline V CDR1 and CDR2: SGHRS, YFSETQ. Deletions cut 3 bases from V and 3 bases from J, with 8 bases between.

The chain employs TRBV7-2 and TRBJ1-4; D uncertain. This CDR3 has 16 amino acids. The V gene's germline CDR1 is SGHTA and CDR2 FQGNSA. Trimming took off 2 bases at V and 4 bases at J, with 14 bases between the two ends. Here the CDR3 reads CASSLRHRVFNEKLFF. CDR3 nucleotide sequence: TGTGCCAGCAGCTTACGCCACCGGGTGTTTAATGAAAAACTGTTTTTT.

The chain couples TRBV30 to TRBJ2-6; D not certain. V was clipped by 2 bases and J by 2 bases, with 7 bases between them. CDR1 is GTSNPN, CDR2 SVGIG, per germline (reference sequence). The CDR3 is 14 amino acids. The CDR3 DNA follows: TGTGCCTGGAGTTTGTCAGCTGGGGCCAACGTCCTGACTTTC. Encoded protein: CAWSLSAGANVLTF. Using reference TRBV30 and TRBJ2-6 for the parts outside the CDR3, the full variable domain is SQTIHQWPATLVQPVGSPLSLECTVEGTSNPNLYWYRQAAGRGLQLLFYSVGIGQISSEVPQNLSASRPQDRQFILSSKKLLLSDSGFYLCAWSLSAGANVLTFGAGSRLTVL.

This chain links TRBV6-5 with TRBJ2-6, with a possible D match to TRBD1 (6 bases). Deletions cut 11 bases from V and 0 bases from J, with 14 bases between. The CDR3 totals 15 residues. Per the germline V gene, CDR1 is MNHEY and CDR2 is SVGAGI. The CDR3 loop is CAARQALSGANVLTF. In nucleotides, the CDR3 is TGTGCCGCCAGACAGGCACTCTCTGGGGCCAACGTCCTGACTTTC.

Only one count was recorded for this clone. Other DNA sequences in this specimen translate into the identical CDR3. V gene TRBV7-2 combines with J gene TRBJ2-4, with 7 bases identical to TRBD2. CDR1 is SGHTA and CDR2 is FQGNSA in the germline V gene. The length of the CDR3 is 13 residues. With 0 bases clipped from V and 7 bases from J, the junction kept 0 bases outside the gene matches. The CDR3 DNA follows: TGTGCCAGCAGCTTAGCGCGGGGGAACATTCAGTACTTC. Its translation: CASSLARGNIQYF. Full variable domain (missing parts from reference TRBV7-2 and TRBJ2-4): GAGVSQSPSNKVTEKGKDVELRCDPISGHTALYWYRQSLGQGLEFLIYFQGNSAPDKSGLPSDRFSAERTGGSVSTLTIQRTQQEDSAVYLCASSLARGNIQYFGAGTRLSVL.

V is TRBV18 and J is TRBJ2-1; D possibly corresponds to TRBD2 (5 bases). The CDR3 loop spans 12 amino acids. V was cut by 6 bases and J by 16 bases, with 19 bases left in between. The germline V gene encodes CDR1 KGHSH and CDR2 LQKENI. The DNA of the CDR3 is TGTGCCAGCTCTCCTTCCCCTGAGGGATCTTTCTTC. This encodes CASSPSPEGSFF.

The CDR3 nucleotides read TGCGCCAGCAGCCCACCGTCCCGGGGGGGGACAGAGACCCAGTACTTC. It specifies CASSPPSRGGTETQYF. V gene TRBV5-1 combines with J gene TRBJ2-5; TRBD2 aligns across 8 bases. The CDR3 extends over 16 amino acids. CDR1 is SGHRS and CDR2 is YFSETQ in the germline V gene. The junction had 12 bases not matched to a gene; V was cut back by 4 bases and J by 4 bases.

This chain connects TRBV6-1 to TRBJ2-7; weak D call: TRBD1 (6 bases). Germline V lookup: CDR1 MNHNS, CDR2 SASEGT. The germline V and J ends were trimmed by 7 bases and 4 bases, with 14 bases remaining between them. The CDR3 sequence is 13 residues long. In DNA form, the CDR3 reads TGTGCCAGCATAAACAGGGTTGGGTACGAGCAGTACTTC. Translating it yields CASINRVGYEQYF.

The rearrangement uses TRBV28 and TRBJ2-7; D remains ambiguous. The V and J ends lost 4 bases and 5 bases respectively, with 12 bases between them. In germline, CDR1 is MDHEN, CDR2 SYDVKM. The CDR3 contains 13 residues. The CDR3 DNA sequence: TGTGCCAGCAGTTCCCCAGGTATGGACGAGCAGTACTTC. Translation gives CASSSPGMDEQYF.

This chain uses TRBV5-1 with TRBJ2-2, with D perhaps matching TRBD2 (6 bases). CDR1 is SGHRS and CDR2 is YFSETQ in the germline V gene. The CDR3 runs to 15 residues. V gave up 4 bases and J gave up 6 bases, with 16 bases separating them. The CDR3: CASSAASVIAGELFF. CDR3 DNA sequence: TGCGCCAGCAGCGCGGCTAGCGTTATTGCCGGGGAGCTGTTTTTT.

The chain is built from TRBV5-3 and TRBJ2-7, with 10 nucleotides matching TRBD2. TRBV5-3 falls under the ORF class, with uncertain function. V lost 3 bases, J lost 4 bases, and 16 bases stayed unmatched. This CDR3 spans 18 amino acids. Here the CDR3 reads CARSWGDTASGRSYEQYF. In DNA form, the CDR3 reads TGTGCCAGAAGCTGGGGGGATACAGCTAGCGGGAGATCTTACGAGCAGTACTTC.

The chain carries TRBV5-1 and TRBJ2-5; 8 nucleotides align to TRBD2. Germline V lookup: CDR1 SGHRS, CDR2 YFSETQ. V shed 0 bases, J shed 0 bases, and the junction held 4 bases outside the gene matches. The CDR3 contains 16 residues. CDR3 DNA sequence: TGCGCCAGCAGCTTGGGGGTTAGCGGGAACCAAGAGACCCAGTACTTC. The encoded protein is CASSLGVSGNQETQYF.

This sequence joins TRBV5-1 and TRBJ2-5; D is uncertain. Germline V gives CDR1 SGHRS, CDR2 YFSETQ. The CDR3 covers 16 residues. V was trimmed by 0 bases and J by 4 bases, leaving 16 bases between them. This chain's CDR3 is CASSLVPAERRETQYF. CDR3 nucleotide sequence: TGCGCCAGCAGCTTGGTCCCCGCCGAGAGAAGAGAGACCCAGTACTTC.

The V and J genes are TRBV6-5 and TRBJ2-1; possible D gene TRBD2, 6 bases. The CDR3 totals 15 residues. Germline CDR1 MNHEY, CDR2 SVGAGI. Trimming left V 5 bases short and J 6 bases short, with 17 bases between. DNA for the CDR3: TGTGCCAGCAGTCTCCCGGGGGTATGGGGCAATGAGCAGTTCTTC. Protein product: CASSLPGVWGNEQFF.

This sequence joins TRBV6-5 and TRBJ1-2; 10 bases map to TRBD1. There are 15 residues in the CDR3. Trimming at V came to 6 bases and at J to 4 bases, leaving 8 bases not matched to a gene. Germline V gene lookup returns CDR1 MNHEY and CDR2 SVGAGI. This chain's CDR3 is CASSEGGQGSYGYTF. The DNA for the CDR3 is TGTGCCAGCAGCGAGGGGGGACAGGGGTCCTATGGCTACACCTTC.

The chain couples TRBV27 to TRBJ2-1; D call uncertain. Germline CDR1 MNHEY, CDR2 SMNVEV (reference sequence). V lost 3 bases to trimming and J lost 0 bases, with 15 bases between them. The CDR3 consists of 17 residues. This CDR3 reads CASSFLFRRISYNEQFF. The DNA for the CDR3 is TGTGCCAGCAGTTTCCTTTTTAGGCGGATCTCCTACAATGAGCAGTTCTTC.

CDR3 sequence (DNA): TGCGCCAGCAGCCCTTCCGGGACTAGCGGGGGCACGACCCGTTACGAGCAGTACTTC. Encoded protein: CASSPSGTSGGTTRYEQYF. The J gene is TRBJ2-7, the V gene TRBV5-1; 14 bases line up with TRBD2. Germline CDR1 SGHRS, CDR2 YFSETQ. There are 19 residues in the CDR3. Losses at the gene ends were 4 bases for V and 4 bases for J; bases not matched to a gene: 16.

The chain employs TRBV19 and TRBJ2-3, with a weak D call TRBD2 (5 bases). CDR3 length equals 15 residues. V was cut by 0 bases and J by 4 bases, with 11 bases left in between. Germline V gene lookup returns CDR1 LNHDA and CDR2 SQIVND (reference sequence). The CDR3 protein is CASSIDSLAADTQYF. The CDR3 DNA follows: TGTGCCAGTAGTATAGATTCGCTAGCCGCAGATACGCAGTATTTT.

This chain uses TRBV6-5 with TRBJ2-7, with 9 bases lining up with TRBD2. Looked up from germline, CDR1 is MNHEY and CDR2 is SVGAGI. The CDR3 is made up of 15 amino acids. V dropped 4 bases and J dropped 5; count of bases not matched to a gene: 9. The CDR3 here is CASSSPTSGQHEQYF. The CDR3 bases are TGTGCCAGCAGTTCGCCGACTAGCGGCCAGCACGAGCAGTACTTC.